The next 27 T cell receptor beta chains were all read from a single sample in a study of blood T cell repertoires in COVID-19. Produced via immunoSEQ multiplex PCR; TCRdb's table is partial and in-frame only. In the table there are about 94,000 clones, approximately 84% of which are singletons. Input material: peripheral blood. These receptors came from a man in his 70s with COVID-19, enrolled during active disease.

Notes on this clone: One end of the junction is discordant with germline, which a read error may explain. The genes are TRBV5-1 and TRBJ2-7; TRBD1 matches at 8 bases. Germline V gives CDR1 SGHRS, CDR2 YFSETQ. There are 16 residues in the CDR3. The CDR3 is CASSLEQGGSPYGQYF. CDR3 nucleotides: TGCGCCAGCAGCTTGGAACAGGGGGGATCCCCCTACGGGCAGTACTTC.

This clone was observed a single time. The V and J genes are TRBV9 and TRBJ1-2; the match to TRBD1 covers 9 bases. V lost 4 bases, J lost 4 bases, and 11 bases stayed unmatched. Germline lookup yields CDR1 SGDLS and CDR2 YYNGEE. The CDR3 runs 16 residues. CDR3 in DNA: TGTGCCAGCAGCACCCTTGGGGGACAGGGTCGCTATGGCTACACCTTC. Protein product: CASSTLGGQGRYGYTF.

This clone was detected a few times. The chain has TRBV5-1 and TRBJ2-1; 10 bases align to TRBD1. Trimming removed 7 bases from V and 1 base from J; junction bases left unmatched: 8. Germline lookup yields CDR1 SGHRS and CDR2 YFSETQ. The CDR3 sequence is 16 residues long. CDR3 region: CASQASGQGSYNEQFF. CDR3 in DNA: TGCGCCAGCCAAGCCTCGGGACAGGGGTCCTACAATGAGCAGTTCTTC.

This chain uses TRBV15 with TRBJ2-5, with 8 bases identical to TRBD2. CDR1 and CDR2 from the germline V gene are LNHNV and YYDKDF (reference sequence). The trim removed 5 bases at V and 6 bases at J, leaving 17 bases unmatched. The CDR3 length is 17 residues. As DNA, the CDR3 is TGTGCCACCAGCGTAAGACAATCCGGGACTAGATCTAAGACCCAGTACTTC. Translating it yields CATSVRQSGTRSKTQYF.

This sequence joins TRBV18 and TRBJ2-1; D perhaps matches TRBD2 (5 bases). The CDR3 covers 15 residues. CDR1 is KGHSH and CDR2 is LQKENI in the germline V gene. With 2 bases removed from V and 4 bases from J, the gap between germline ends came to 12 bases. The CDR3 nucleotides are TGTGCCAGCTCACCAACGGGGTTTGGATACAATGAGCAGTTCTTC. Translating gives CASSPTGFGYNEQFF.

The chain couples TRBV27 to TRBJ1-6, with 8 bases matching TRBD1. This CDR3 comprises 15 residues. V was clipped by 6 bases and J by 6 bases; unmatched bases: 7. Germline CDR1 and CDR2: MNHEY and SMNVEV (reference sequence). CDR3 DNA: TGTGCCAGCAGAATGACAGGGGCGCGTAATTCACCCCTCCACTTT. Translated, it gives CASRMTGARNSPLHF.

The V call is TRBV18, the J call TRBJ2-1; 9 bases line up with TRBD1. This CDR3 has 15 residues. Germline values: CDR1 KGHSH, CDR2 LQKENI. V was clipped by 0 bases and J by 7 bases; unmatched bases: 4. In DNA, the CDR3 is TGTGCCAGCTCACCACCGACAGGGGGGTTGAATGAGCAGTTCTTC. It specifies CASSPPTGGLNEQFF.

CDR3 residues: CASSLSRGLNTEAFF. CDR3 nucleotides: TGTGCCAGCAGTCTCTCCAGGGGCTTGAACACTGAAGCTTTCTTT. The V call is TRBV6-2 or TRBV6-3, the J call TRBJ1-1; TRBD1 might be the D (6 bases). CDR1 and CDR2 (germline): MNHEY, SVGEGT. V lost 5 bases to trimming and J lost 0 bases, with 13 bases between them. This CDR3 region has 15 residues.

The chain uses TRBV4-1 and TRBJ2-7; TRBD1 matches 11 bases. Looked up from germline, CDR1 is MGHRA and CDR2 is YSYEKL. The CDR3 extends over 21 amino acids. V gave up 4 bases and J gave up 0 bases; unmatched junction bases: 20. CDR3 sequence reads: CASSLAKPGQGVLGFSYEQYF. The CDR3 DNA reads TGCGCCAGCAGCCTGGCCAAACCGGGACAGGGGGTTCTGGGGTTCTCCTACGAGCAGTACTTC.

The table lists this clone with a few counts. The J gene is TRBJ2-7, the V gene TRBV11-3, with TRBD2 matching 13 bases. CDR3 length equals 16 residues. Germline V gene data show CDR1 as SGHNT and CDR2 as YENEEA. The J segment lost 2 bases and the V segment lost 4 bases, leaving 5 bases of the junction unmatched. Here the CDR3 reads CASSSSGTSGTYEQYF. In DNA form, the CDR3 reads TGTGCCAGCAGCTCCTCCGGGACTAGCGGGACCTACGAGCAGTACTTC.

This clone has more than one count but fewer than ten. The rearrangement uses TRBV7-2 and TRBJ2-1; D is unclear. The CDR3 is made up of 16 amino acids. CDR1 SGHTA and CDR2 FQGNSA come from the germline V gene. V dropped 4 bases and J dropped 0 bases, with 13 bases sitting between them. CDR3: CASSSSLASSYNEQFF. CDR3 nucleotide sequence: TGTGCCAGCAGCTCCTCCCTTGCGAGCTCCTACAATGAGCAGTTCTTC. Full variable domain (missing parts from reference TRBV7-2 and TRBJ2-1): GAGVSQSPSNKVTEKGKDVELRCDPISGHTALYWYRQSLGQGLEFLIYFQGNSAPDKSGLPSDRFSAERTGGSVSTLTIQRTQQEDSAVYLCASSSSLASSYNEQFFGPGTRLTVL.

The chain is built from TRBV11-2 and TRBJ1-1; 11 nucleotides agree with TRBD1. Germline trimming cut 5 bases from V and 1 base from J; bases unmatched to any gene: 6. Germline V gene data show CDR1 as SGHAT and CDR2 as FQNNGV. The CDR3 loop spans 16 amino acids. In nucleotides, the CDR3 is TGTGCCAGCAGCCCGTGGACAGGGGGCAGGAACACTGAAGCTTTCTTT. Encoded protein: CASSPWTGGRNTEAFF.

This clone showed up just once. This chain connects TRBV12-3 or TRBV12-4 to TRBJ2-5; TRBD1 matches 8 bases. The junction had 0 bases not matched to a gene; V was cut back by 6 bases and J by 0 bases. CDR3 size: 13 residues. This chain's CDR3 is CASRDRDQETQYF. As DNA, the CDR3 is TGTGCCAGCAGGGACAGGGACCAAGAGACCCAGTACTTC.

This clone occurred a few times. This sequence joins TRBV11-2 and TRBJ2-7; 8 bases are a match to TRBD2. CDR3 size: 15 residues. Trimming cost V 5 bases and J 4 bases; bases outside gene matches: 10. The germline V gene encodes CDR1 SGHAT and CDR2 FQNNGV. CDR3 sequence: CASSTREGSHYEQYF. The CDR3 nucleotides are TGTGCCAGCAGCACACGGGAGGGGTCGCATTACGAGCAGTACTTC.

The V gene is TRBV27, the J gene TRBJ1-1; possibly TRBD1 for D (5 bases). Per the germline V gene, CDR1 is MNHEY and CDR2 is SMNVEV (reference sequence). The ends were cut back, 3 bases at V and 8 bases at J, with 16 bases in the middle. The CDR3 has 14 amino acids. For the CDR3, the DNA is TGTGCCAGCAGTTTGGGGCAGGCCGGATCCGAAGCTTTCTTT. This codes for CASSLGQAGSEAFF.

The chain is built from TRBV7-6 and TRBJ2-1; TRBD1 matches at 9 bases. The CDR3 length is 16 residues. The trim removed 1 base at V and 4 bases at J, leaving 5 bases unmatched. In germline, CDR1 is SGHVS, CDR2 FNYEAQ. CDR3: CASSLGHGTGYNEQFF. CDR3 DNA sequence: TGTGCCAGCAGCTTAGGCCATGGGACAGGGTACAATGAGCAGTTCTTC.

The rearrangement uses TRBV6-5 and TRBJ1-2, with D tentatively TRBD1 (6 bases). The CDR3 runs 14 residues. The V end lost 7 bases, the J end lost 3 bases, and 15 bases lay between the germline ends. Germline CDR1 is MNHEY and CDR2 is SVGAGI. CDR3 residues: CASKRGGEDYGYTF. CDR3 bases: TGTGCCAGCAAGCGAGGGGGTGAAGACTATGGCTACACCTTC.

The count of this clone is one. The chain recombines TRBV5-1 with TRBJ2-3, with TRBD2 matching 8 bases. The CDR3 is 17 amino acids. With V trimmed by 0 bases and J by 2 bases, 8 bases remained unmatched. Germline V gene lookup returns CDR1 SGHRS and CDR2 YFSETQ. The CDR3 DNA reads TGCGCCAGCAGCTTGGGATACGGCGGGGGGACCACAGATACGCAGTATTTT. It codes for CASSLGYGGGTTDTQYF.

The CDR3 spells CAAGEPPNEQYF. The CDR3, as DNA: TGTGCCGCAGGGGAGCCTCCCAACGAGCAGTACTTC. The J gene is TRBJ2-7, the V gene TRBV28, with D tentatively TRBD1 (6 bases). Germline lookup yields CDR1 MDHEN and CDR2 SYDVKM. The CDR3 is 12 residues long. With 11 bases removed from V and 5 bases from J, the gap between germline ends came to 16 bases.

The chain combines TRBV18 with TRBJ1-5, with 9 bases matching TRBD1. Per the germline V gene, CDR1 is KGHSH and CDR2 is LQKENI. This CDR3 contains 18 residues. V was clipped by 0 bases and J by 2 bases; unmatched bases: 8. The CDR3 reads CASSPPGQGTIGNQPQHF. DNA for the CDR3: TGTGCCAGCTCACCACCGGGACAGGGAACGATTGGCAATCAGCCCCAGCATTTT.

The gene calls are TRBV10-3 and TRBJ2-7; 7 bases match TRBD2. Losses at the gene ends were 10 bases for V and 2 bases for J; bases not matched to a gene: 8. CDR3 length: 13 amino acids. The V gene's germline CDR1 is ENHRY and CDR2 SYGVKD. CDR3 residues: CASRRGRAYEQYF. The DNA of the CDR3 is TGTGCCAGCAGGAGAGGGAGGGCCTACGAGCAGTACTTC.

The V call is TRBV11-2, the J call TRBJ2-4; TRBD2 aligns across 8 bases. The CDR3 has 15 amino acids. V shed 8 bases, J shed 0 bases, and the junction held 6 bases outside the gene matches. Germline V gives CDR1 SGHAT, CDR2 FQNNGV. The CDR3 DNA sequence: TGTGCCAGCTCCACGGGAGGGTTAGCCAAAAACATTCAGTACTTC. Its protein is CASSTGGLAKNIQYF.

The chain has TRBV19 and TRBJ1-5; D call uncertain. The CDR3 has 14 amino acids. V shed 6 bases and J shed 3 bases, with 12 bases lying between them. Germline V CDR1 and CDR2: LNHDA, SQIVND (reference sequence). Written as DNA, the CDR3 is TGTGCCAGTAGGTTCGGGAGCCCCAATCAGCCCCAGCATTTT. It codes for CASRFGSPNQPQHF.

The rearrangement uses TRBV10-1 and TRBJ2-2; 9 bases are a match to TRBD1. This CDR3 region has 16 residues. Unmatched junction bases numbered 13, after V lost 9 bases and J lost 5 bases. Per the germline V gene, CDR1 is WNHNN and CDR2 is SYGVQD (reference sequence). In DNA form, the CDR3 reads TGCGCCAGTGGGAGAACCGGGACAGGGAATACCGGGGAGCTGTTTTTT. Amino acids: CASGRTGTGNTGELFF.

The J gene is TRBJ2-7, the V gene TRBV5-1; D possibly corresponds to TRBD2 (5 bases). Deletions cut 2 bases from V and 7 bases from J, with 31 bases between. Germline CDR1 and CDR2: SGHRS and YFSETQ. There are 19 residues in the CDR3. The CDR3 here is CASSLFGGVSDHVGLEQYF. The CDR3 DNA reads TGCGCCAGCAGCTTATTCGGAGGCGTTTCGGACCACGTAGGGTTGGAGCAGTACTTC.

The J gene is TRBJ2-6, the V gene TRBV11-2; 8 nucleotides agree with TRBD1. Trimming removed 3 bases from V and 2 bases from J; junction bases left unmatched: 3. This CDR3 region has 16 residues. Germline assignment: CDR1 SGHAT and CDR2 FQNNGV. This CDR3 reads CASSLDRVAGANVLTF. In nucleotides, the CDR3 is TGTGCCAGCAGCTTGGACAGGGTGGCTGGGGCCAACGTCCTGACTTTC.

The CDR3 DNA sequence: TGTGCCAGCAGCTTGGACCTTGGGGCCGCTGAAGCTTTCTTT. Protein sequence: CASSLDLGAAEAFF. The chain joins TRBV5-6 to TRBJ1-1; D might be TRBD1 (5 bases). There are 14 residues in the CDR3. The V and J ends lost 0 bases and 6 bases respectively, with 12 bases between them. Per germline, CDR1 SGHDT and CDR2 YYEEEE.